This T cell receptor beta chain was sequenced for a study of tumor and adjacent non-tumor tissue in lung cancer. Turning to this clonotype: Given a much more abundant clone one base away, this may be a read error.

The germline V gene has CDR1 DFQATT and CDR2 SNEGSKA (reference sequence). The ends were cut back, 6 bases at V and 2 bases at J, with 14 bases in the middle. There are 14 residues in the CDR3. No cell sorting was done before RNA was extracted from the tissue. A modified ARM-PCR protocol with three rounds of nested PCR amplified TCRbeta. TCRdb called the multiplex PCR reads again in MiXCR, with one record for every CDR3 protein. This table holds around 210,000 distinct CDR3 sequences, 70% to 75% found once. The receptor was derived from a man in his 60s with non-small cell lung cancer. Sequences were obtained from lung tumor tissue. The chain is built from TRBV20-1 and TRBJ2-1; D is perhaps TRBD2 (6 bases). The CDR3 DNA follows: TGCAGTGCCCTCCGGGACTCCCCCTACAATGAGCAGTTCTTC. Protein: CSALRDSPYNEQFF.